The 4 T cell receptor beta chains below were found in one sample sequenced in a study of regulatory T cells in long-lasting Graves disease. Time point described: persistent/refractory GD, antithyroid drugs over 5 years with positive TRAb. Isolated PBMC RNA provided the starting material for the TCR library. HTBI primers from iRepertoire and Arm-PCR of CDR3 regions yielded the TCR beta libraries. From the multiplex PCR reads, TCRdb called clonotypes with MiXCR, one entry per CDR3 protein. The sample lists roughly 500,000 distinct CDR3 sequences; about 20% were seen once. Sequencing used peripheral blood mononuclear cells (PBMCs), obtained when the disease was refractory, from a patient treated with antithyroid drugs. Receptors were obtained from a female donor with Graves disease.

CDR3 sequence: CASSQDIITEAFF. DNA for the CDR3: TGCGCCAGCAGCCAAGATATAATTACTGAAGCTTTCTTT. V gene TRBV4-3 combines with J gene TRBJ1-1; no reliable D call. This CDR3 comprises 13 residues. Trimming stripped 0 bases from V and 5 bases from J, with 7 bases between. The germline V gene has CDR1 LGHNA and CDR2 YSLEER.

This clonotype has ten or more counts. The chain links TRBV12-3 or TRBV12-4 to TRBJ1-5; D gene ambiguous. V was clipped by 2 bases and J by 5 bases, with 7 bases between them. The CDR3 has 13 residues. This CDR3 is CASSLNSDQPQHF. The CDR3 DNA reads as TGTGCCAGCAGTTTAAATTCAGATCAGCCCCAGCATTTT.

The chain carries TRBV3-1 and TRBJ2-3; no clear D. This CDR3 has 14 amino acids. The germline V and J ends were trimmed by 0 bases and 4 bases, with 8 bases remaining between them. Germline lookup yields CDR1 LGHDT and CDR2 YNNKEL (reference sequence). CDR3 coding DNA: TGTGCCAGCAGCCAAGATCCCGGGTCAGATACGCAGTATTTT. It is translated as CASSQDPGSDTQYF.

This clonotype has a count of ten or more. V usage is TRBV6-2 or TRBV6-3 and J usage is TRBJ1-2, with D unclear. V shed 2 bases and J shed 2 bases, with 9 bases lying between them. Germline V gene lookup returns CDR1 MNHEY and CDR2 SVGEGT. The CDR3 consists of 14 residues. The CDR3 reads CASSYRTGNYGYTF. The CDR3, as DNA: TGTGCCAGCAGTTACCGGACGGGAAACTATGGCTACACCTTC.